Listed here are 19 T cell receptor beta chains from one sample, sequenced in a study of tumor-infiltrating lymphocytes in primary liver carcinoma. The researchers obtained blood RNA from unsorted whole blood and also extracted germline DNA. With a constant-region primer, TCR beta cDNA was made from approximately 520 ng of total RNA. Construction of TCR beta libraries relied on three successive nested multiplex PCR rounds employing slightly modified ARM-PCR. Use of TRBV1-TRBV30 forward primers with a C-beta reverse primer characterized the first two PCR rounds, which lasted about 10 cycles each. MiXCR, applied by TCRdb to the multiplex PCR reads, yields one record per CDR3 protein. The sample holds hundreds of thousands of distinct CDR3 sequences; around three fifths are singletons and the top ten take approximately 15%. The sample was peripheral blood. These receptors were collected from a woman aged 25 to 39 with primary liver carcinoma and hepatitis B virus infection.

This clonotype has ten or more counts. The CDR3 loop is CASRGDRAGAAYEQYF. Written as DNA, the CDR3 is TGTGCCAGCAGAGGAGACAGGGCGGGAGCAGCCTACGAGCAGTACTTC. J is TRBJ2-7 and V is TRBV6-1; D is tentatively TRBD1 or TRBD2 (7 bases each). Germline V gives CDR1 MNHNS, CDR2 SASEGT. The CDR3 is 16 residues long. The V and J ends lost 6 bases and 2 bases respectively, with 20 bases between them.

In regard to this clonotype: Just one base apart from a much larger clone, this may be a read error. The rearrangement joins TRBV5-5 to TRBJ1-1; no firm D call. Trimming took off 2 bases at V and 1 base at J, with 9 bases between the two ends. The CDR3 extends over 14 amino acids. Germline-derived CDR1 and CDR2 are SGHKS and YYEKEE (reference sequence). As DNA, the CDR3 is TGTGCCAGCAGCTTAGATTGGGGGAACACTGAAGCTTTCTTT. Protein sequence: CASSLDWGNTEAFF.

In its sample, this clonotype was seen a few times. The chain has TRBV13 and TRBJ1-1; D remains unclear. The ends were cut back, 7 bases at V and 6 bases at J, with 12 bases in the middle. Germline CDR1 reads PRHDT; CDR2 reads FYEKMQ (reference sequence). The CDR3 covers 12 residues. CDR3 coding DNA: TGTGCCAGCACCGGAGGGAGACCTGAAGCTTTCTTT. Encoded protein: CASTGGRPEAFF. Together with reference TRBV13 and TRBJ1-1, the CDR3 gives the full variable domain: AAGVIQSPRHLIKEKRETATLKCYPIPRHDTVYWYQQGPGQDPQFLISFYEKMQSDKGSIPDRFSAQQFSDYHSELNMSSLELGDSALYFCASTGGRPEAFFGQGTRLTVV.

For this clonotype: At one of its ends the junction is not consistent with the germline gene, which may arise from a read error. The V and J genes are TRBV10-2 and TRBJ1-1; D is perhaps TRBD1 (5 bases). CDR1 WSHSY and CDR2 SAAADI come from the germline V gene. The CDR3 loop spans 11 amino acids. The CDR3 loop reads CAFLAGTEAFF. For the CDR3, the DNA is TGCGCCTTCCTCGCCGGGACTGAGGCTTTCTTT.

A note on this clonotype: This sequence may be a read error, since a much larger clone differs from it by one base. The chain uses TRBV12-3 or TRBV12-4 and TRBJ2-3; possible D gene TRBD1, 5 bases. The CDR3 loop spans 13 amino acids. In DNA form, the CDR3 reads TGTGCCAGGAGTTGGGGCGGTCGAAATACGCAGTATTTT. It is translated as CARSWGGRNTQYF.

Points on this clonotype: As the CDR3 is not closed by the conserved phenylalanine or tryptophan, this likely results from a read error. The DNA is left out, because the CDR3 cannot be placed on it with certainty; the CDR3 is given as TCRdb lists it. CDR3 loop: CASSLVAGRASFS. V is TRBV7-8 and J is TRBJ1-1. The CDR3 spans 13 amino acids, including both terminal residues. Germline V gene sequence: CDR1 SGHVS, CDR2 FQNEAQ.

This clonotype was recorded many times. The V gene is TRBV11-2, the J gene TRBJ2-7; possible D gene TRBD2, 5 bases. Trimming cost V 4 bases and J 7 bases, with 8 bases left between them. Germline V lookup: CDR1 SGHAT, CDR2 FQNNGV. The CDR3 is made up of 11 amino acids. CDR3 bases: TGTGCCAGCAGCTCAGGAGGAGAGCAGTACTTC. Its translation is CASSSGGEQYF.

This clonotype was found a few times. The rearrangement uses TRBV5-6 and TRBJ2-3; unclear D gene. Trimming cost V 0 bases and J 2 bases, with 13 bases left between them. CDR3 length equals 16 residues. Germline V gene data show CDR1 as SGHDT and CDR2 as YYEEEE. The CDR3 region has the DNA TGTGCCAGCAGCTTGGACGGACGGCAGCTCACAGATACGCAGTATTTT. This gives the protein CASSLDGRQLTDTQYF. Full variable domain (missing parts from reference TRBV5-6 and TRBJ2-3): DAGVTQSPTHLIKTRGQQVTLRCSPKSGHDTVSWYQQALGQGPQFIFQYYEEEERQRGNFPDRFSGHQFPNYSSELNVNALLLGDSALYLCASSLDGRQLTDTQYFGPGTRLTVL.

As regards this clonotype: A much bigger clone sits one base away, suggesting this may be a read error. The chain combines TRBV11-3 with TRBJ2-1; 11 nucleotides match TRBD2. In germline, CDR1 is SGHNT, CDR2 YENEEA. This CDR3 is built from 15 residues. CDR3 region: CAGSFGSGRANEQFF. The CDR3 region has the DNA TGTGCCGGCAGCTTCGGTAGCGGGAGGGCCAATGAGCAGTTCTTC. The full variable domain, its missing parts supplied by reference TRBV11-3 and TRBJ2-1, is EAGVVQSPRYKIIEKKQPVAFWCNPISGHNTLYWYLQNLGQGPELLIRYENEEAVDDSQLPKDRFSAERLKGVDSTLKIQPAELGDSAVYLCAGSFGSGRANEQFFGPGTRLTVL.

This clonotype was counted a few times. This may come from a read error, since a much larger clone is one base off. The chain joins TRBV11-3 to TRBJ2-1, with a tentative D call TRBD2 (6 bases). This CDR3 comprises 16 residues. Germline CDR1 SGHNT, CDR2 YENEEA. The CDR3 protein is CAGSEGEGSGYNEQFF. The CDR3, as DNA: TGTGCCGGCAGCGAAGGTGAGGGTAGCGGCTACAATGAGCAGTTCTTC.

The chain has TRBV20-1 and TRBJ2-1, with D hard to call. The CDR3 totals 12 residues. Germline CDR1 DFQATT, CDR2 SNEGSKA (reference sequence). V shed 0 bases and J shed 9 bases, with 9 bases lying between them. Here the CDR3 DNA reads TGCAGTGCTAGAGATTACGGGTCTGAGCAGTTCTTC. Its protein product is CSARDYGSEQFF.

This clonotype was seen once. The CDR3 does not end in the conserved phenylalanine or tryptophan, so this is likely a read error. The rearrangement joins TRBV12-3 or TRBV12-4 to TRBJ2-2, with D possibly being TRBD1 (6 bases). Trimming removed 8 bases at V and 6 bases at J, with 10 bases between. The CDR3 loop spans 12 amino acids. The CDR3 loop reads CASLDSPGELFS. The CDR3 nucleotides read TGTGCCAGCCTGGACAGTCCCGGGGAGCTGTTTTCT.

CDR3 nucleotides: TGTGCCAGCAGCCCCCGGGACAACAATGAGCAGTTCTTC. Amino acid sequence: CASSPRDNNEQFF. The chain links TRBV28 to TRBJ2-1; a weak D match, TRBD1 (6 bases). Trimming took 6 bases from V and 5 from J, leaving 11 bases between them. The CDR3 has 13 residues. Germline CDR1 reads MDHEN; CDR2 reads SYDVKM.

The CDR3 DNA sequence: TGTGCCAGCAGCTATACATCCGGGACTAGCGTCGTGAGCACAGATACGCAGTATTTT. The encoded protein is CASSYTSGTSVVSTDTQYF. The chain uses TRBV14 and TRBJ2-3; 10 bases agree with TRBD2. J was trimmed by 0 bases and V by 5 bases; bases with no gene match: 14. Germline loops: CDR1 SGHDN, CDR2 FVKESK. CDR3 length: 19 amino acids. The complete variable domain, with remaining parts taken from reference TRBV14 and TRBJ2-3, reads EAGVTQFPSHSVIEKGQTVTLRCDPISGHDNLYWYRRVMGKEIKFLLHFVKESKQDESGMPNNRFLAERTGGTYSTLKVQPAELEDSGVYFCASSYTSGTSVVSTDTQYFGPGTRLTVL.

This clonotype was recorded many times. This chain connects TRBV4-3 to TRBJ2-3, with D perhaps given as TRBD1 or TRBD2 (5 bases each). CDR1 and CDR2 from the germline V gene are LGHNA and YSLEER. There are 17 residues in the CDR3. V lost 4 bases and J lost 0, with 17 bases in between. The CDR3 region has the DNA TGCGCCAGCAGCCCCCAAGGACATCGGACTAGCACAGATACGCAGTATTTT. Translation: CASSPQGHRTSTDTQYF.

This clonotype was recorded many times. The chain links TRBV29-1 to TRBJ2-1, with 10 nucleotides matching TRBD1. The V segment lost 3 bases and the J segment 6 bases; nucleotides outside the gene matches: 5. The length of the CDR3 is 14 residues. The germline CDR1 and CDR2 sequences are SQVTM and ANQGSEA. The CDR3 DNA sequence: TGCAGCGTTGATGGGGACAGGGGATCCAATGAGCAGTTCTTC. This codes for CSVDGDRGSNEQFF.

This clonotype was counted between two and nine times. The rearrangement links TRBV7-8 to TRBJ1-3; no firm D call. V lost 7 bases and J 2 bases, leaving 6 bases between the germline ends. The CDR3 spans 12 residues. CDR1 and CDR2 (germline): SGHVS, FQNEAQ. The CDR3 DNA is TGTGCCAGCACTCACCCTGGAAACACCATATATTTT. Translating gives CASTHPGNTIYF. Full variable domain (outside the CDR3, taken from reference TRBV7-8 and TRBJ1-3): GAGVSQSPRYKVAKRGQDVALRCDPISGHVSLFWYQQALGQGPEFLTYFQNEAQLDKSGLPSDRFFAERPEGSVSTLKIQRTQQEDSAVYLCASTHPGNTIYFGEGSWLTVV.

On this clonotype: Mismatch with germline at one junction end may stem from a read error. The J gene is TRBJ1-1, the V gene TRBV11-3; the match to TRBD1 covers 9 bases. The CDR3 is made up of 17 amino acids. The germline V gene encodes CDR1 SGHNT and CDR2 YENEEA. The CDR3 DNA reads as TGCGCCAGCAGCCTCACCCTCCCGGGACAGGGAGTAACTGAAGCTTTCTTT. It codes for CASSLTLPGQGVTEAFF. The full variable domain, completed using reference TRBV11-3 and TRBJ1-1, is EAGVVQSPRYKIIEKKQPVAFWCNPISGHNTLYWYLQNLGQGPELLIRYENEEAVDDSQLPKDRFSAERLKGVDSTLKIQPAELGDSAVYLCASSLTLPGQGVTEAFFGQGTRLTVV.

As regards this clonotype: This could be a read error, since a much larger clone is one nucleotide away. The chain uses TRBV4-3 and TRBJ2-2; TRBD2 matches 9 bases. CDR1 and CDR2 (germline): LGHNA, YSLEER. V lost 3 bases and J lost 7; bases outside the gene matches: 9. The CDR3 spans 16 residues. The CDR3 coding sequence is TGCGCCAGCAGCCAGGACGTCGGGACTAGCATCGGGGAGCTGTTTTTT. Amino acids: CASSQDVGTSIGELFF.